This paragraph covers one T cell receptor (beta chain) sequence. The data stem from a study of blood T cell repertoires in COVID-19. Study background: Samples taken during acute and convalescent COVID-19 were collected in the United States, Italy and Spain. PBMCs, B-cell-depleted T cells, or T cells provided the cDNA or gDNA that made up the material.

Original handling: Reference gene primer amplification yielded estimated nucleated cell counts. The protocol was immunoSEQ multiplex PCR, while the TCRdb copy is restricted to in-frame clones and leaves out a portion. The V and J calls and clone size are taken from that table; D and trimming were inferred from the DNA. Of approximately 200,000 clones detected, around 84% appear once; the ten largest clones hold approximately 3%. Germline V gene lookup returns CDR1 DFQATT and CDR2 SNEGSKA (reference sequence). V lost 3 bases and J 5 bases, leaving 10 bases between the germline ends. This CDR3 region has 12 residues.

The sequenced material came from PBMCs or T cells enriched from blood (not recorded which). The sequence derives from a woman in her thirties who had recovered from COVID-19. The V and J genes are TRBV20-1 and TRBJ2-5; a possible D gene is TRBD2 (5 bases). The CDR3 DNA reads as TGCAGTGCTAGTAAGGCGGGCGAGACCCAGTACTTC. This sequence encodes CSASKAGETQYF.